This TCR beta chain was captured by sequencing in a study of CD8 T cells in ankylosing spondylitis. Notes on the study in general: Disease-linked clones were reportedly significantly enriched in matched ankylosing spondylitis synovial fluid. Clones that were linked to disease were CD8+ and were relatively rare in peripheral blood.

TCRdb re-analysed the 5' RACE reads in MiXCR, keeping a single row per CDR3 protein. The sample has some 39,000 distinct CDR3 sequences, approximately 10% seen once; the top ten hold 20%. Comments on this clonotype: Its cognate antigen is unknown.

The source of this sequence is a male donor with ankylosing spondylitis. Sequencing used synovial fluid, either unsorted or a sorted T cell fraction (not recorded which).

The chain's CDR3 is CASSPAIAPDTQYF. DNA of the CDR3: TGTGCCAGCAGTCCGGCAATCGCTCCAGATACGCAGTATTTT. The chain has TRBV28 and TRBJ2-3, with D unresolved. Deletions cut 5 bases from V and 4 bases from J, with 13 bases between. Germline CDR1 MDHEN, CDR2 SYDVKM. CDR3 length: 14 residues.